Listed below are T cell receptor beta chains from one sample, sequenced in a study of shared clonotypes between healthy human individuals. Libraries were prepared by immunoSEQ multiplex PCR; TCRdb keeps only in-frame clonotypes and omits some of them. The sample yields millions of clones, 85% to 95% seen once. The specimen was naive CD4+ T cells sorted from blood. The receptors stem from a man between 18 and 35 years old in good health. The conserved cysteine and the conserved F or W are not part of the CDR3 here. The order of the fields is V gene, J gene, CDR3 protein.

TRBV4-1	TRBJ2-1	ASSQDLAGGYNEQF
TRBV30	TRBJ2-7	AWTRTGGSYEQY
TRBV10-1	TRBJ2-7	ASNAGTGFSYEQY
TRBV5-1	TRBJ2-2	ASSDDWAISTGELF
TRBV7-2	TRBJ2-5	ASSLGPKTQY
TRBV5-4	TRBJ2-5	ASSLAGQKETQY
TRBV4-3	TRBJ2-7	ASSQDLPGHEQY
TRBV28	TRBJ1-5	ASQGLNNQPQH
TRBV18	TRBJ1-1	ASSPPRVSVNTEAF
TRBV19	TRBJ1-2	ASVGDGLGYT
TRBV7-9	TRBJ1-6	ASSLGDRADSPLH
TRBV6-1	TRBJ2-5	ASSDPLAGAQETQY
TRBV11-2	TRBJ2-2	ASSRTSGRGISAGELF
TRBV10-1	TRBJ1-1	ASSDTYSTEAF
TRBV5-5	TRBJ2-5	ASSLEGALETQY
TRBV7-2	TRBJ2-1	ASSLPRQVGGLHEQF
TRBV6-5	TRBJ1-3	ASSKDGISGNTIY
TRBV18	TRBJ1-5	ASSPPRQGGTNQPQH
TRBV2	TRBJ1-4	ASRGRNNEKLF
TRBV30	TRBJ2-7	AWKTGSGQY
TRBV27	TRBJ2-3	ASSLSKAGGTDTQY
TRBV5-1	TRBJ1-2	ASSLATDYYGYT
TRBV6-1	TRBJ2-3	ASSGGLAGTDTQY
TRBV6-5	TRBJ2-7	ASSYLSSGSPEQY
TRBV2	TRBJ1-4	ASSEIPPQTATNEKLF
TRBV7-9	TRBJ2-2	ASSPAQGDTGELF
TRBV10-1	TRBJ2-1	ASRNRAPKNEQF
TRBV7-9	TRBJ1-5	ASSYQGEGNQPQH
TRBV10-3	TRBJ2-7	AISESQVFYEQY
TRBV30	TRBJ2-2	AWSVGAQGANTGELF
TRBV5-1	TRBJ2-5	ASSLGSLAGVETQY
TRBV18	TRBJ1-2	ASSPTTGGDYGYT
TRBV6-1	TRBJ2-1	ASTTGTEQF
TRBV10-1	TRBJ2-7	ASSESIGAVSYEQY
TRBV29-1	TRBJ1-1	SVLNRGGTDYTEAF
TRBV19	TRBJ1-5	ASSAIGGNQPQH
TRBV18	TRBJ2-1	ASSLDSGGDEQF
TRBV7-9	TRBJ2-7	ASSPIDTTAYEQY
TRBV5-1	TRBJ1-2	ASSLIGAATHYGYT
TRBV6-6	TRBJ1-1	ASSFGGHTEAF
TRBV6-1	TRBJ2-7	ASRRYGQGHYEQY
TRBV2	TRBJ1-2	ASSETPKPGGYT
TRBV28	TRBJ1-1	ASSPAGGGAEAF
TRBV18	TRBJ1-5	ASSTGSNQPQH
TRBV6-5	TRBJ1-6	ASKGFYNSPLH
TRBV5-6	TRBJ2-4	ASSLWTGGVVNIQY
TRBV5-6	TRBJ1-5	ASSLTAGNQPQH
TRBV4-3	TRBJ1-3	ASSQAGGNTIY
TRBV30	TRBJ1-5	AWSVVSHQPQH
TRBV25-1	TRBJ1-2	ASSVPGQAIYGYT
TRBV5-1	TRBJ2-7	ASSLAAGAYEQY
TRBV10-2	TRBJ2-2	ASSVVGRNTGELF
TRBV5-8	TRBJ1-4	ASSLEGTGNEKLF
TRBV6-5	TRBJ2-7	ASSPLSYEQY
TRBV2	TRBJ2-7	ASSPGTGRRDEQY
TRBV7-9	TRBJ2-7	AIGGRGPYEQY
TRBV11-2	TRBJ1-1	ASSRTIAREAF
TRBV19	TRBJ1-5	ASTSIGGMSNQPQH
TRBV13	TRBJ2-3	ASSFQSRVTQY